A single sample gave rise to the 10 T cell receptor beta chains below, sequenced in a study of cytomegalovirus exposure and HLA in healthy donors. The PCR used 60 Vbeta and 13 Jbeta primers. Profiling relied on immunoSEQ multiplex PCR, and the TCRdb table lists in-frame clones only, not all of them. The sample consists of roughly 180,000 clones, 78% of them appearing once. The sample comprised PBMCs. The receptors come from a woman younger than 45 in good health and CMV-seropositive.

The CDR3 DNA reads TGTGCCAGCAGCCCCAGAGATTACAGGGTTGATGGCTACACCTTC. The encoded protein is CASSPRDYRVDGYTF. V usage is TRBV7-2 and J usage is TRBJ1-2, with a weak D call TRBD1 (6 bases). The germline V and J ends were trimmed by 5 bases and 6 bases, with 19 bases remaining between them. The CDR3 spans 15 residues. Germline CDR1 SGHTA, CDR2 FQGNSA.

CDR3 sequence (DNA): TGTGCCAGCAGCTTAGATCCGGGCTATGGCTACACCTTC. Translated: CASSLDPGYGYTF. The chain carries TRBV11-2 and TRBJ1-2, with D uncertain. V was shortened by 0 bases and J by 4 bases, with 6 bases between the two germline ends. Germline V gives CDR1 SGHAT, CDR2 FQNNGV. The CDR3 is 13 amino acids.

CDR3 coding DNA: TGTGCCAGTAGTATTGGGACTAGCGGCAATGAGCAGTTCTTC. This encodes CASSIGTSGNEQFF. V gene TRBV19 combines with J gene TRBJ2-1; 11 nucleotides align to TRBD2. The length of the CDR3 is 14 residues. J lost 6 bases, V lost 3 bases, and 1 base had no gene match. The germline V gene has CDR1 LNHDA and CDR2 SQIVND (reference sequence).

The J gene is TRBJ2-2, the V gene TRBV19, with D possibly TRBD2 on 5 matching bases. The CDR3 sequence is 15 residues long. V was pared by 3 bases and J by 1 base, with 9 bases between. Germline lookup yields CDR1 LNHDA and CDR2 SQIVND (reference sequence). The CDR3 region has the DNA TGTGCCAGTAGTATCCTAGGAGGGAACACCGGGGAGCTGTTTTTT. Translated: CASSILGGNTGELFF. Combining the CDR3 with reference TRBV19 and TRBJ2-2 gives the whole variable domain DGGITQSPKYLFRKEGQNVTLSCEQNLNHDAMYWYRQDPGQGLRLIYYSQIVNDFQKGDIAEGYSVSREKKESFPLTVTSAQKNPTAFYLCASSILGGNTGELFFGEGSRLTVL.

CDR3 in amino acids: CASSQTSGGPDTQYF. CDR3 coding DNA: TGTGCCAGCAGCCAAACTAGCGGGGGGCCAGATACGCAGTATTTT. The V call is TRBV2, the J call TRBJ2-3; 12 bases line up with TRBD2. Germline loops: CDR1 SNHLY, CDR2 FYNNEI. The CDR3 loop spans 15 amino acids. V dropped 6 bases and J dropped 4; count of bases not matched to a gene: 5.

V gene TRBV7-9 combines with J gene TRBJ2-3; no definite D call. This CDR3 region has 14 residues. Germline V gives CDR1 SEHNR, CDR2 FQNEAQ (reference sequence). Trimming removed 5 bases at V and 2 bases at J, with 11 bases between. CDR3 protein: CASSPLSSTDTQYF. The CDR3 region has the DNA TGTGCCAGCAGCCCTCTTTCTTCCACAGATACGCAGTATTTT.

The chain carries TRBV9 and TRBJ2-4; TRBD2 agrees at 15 bases. The ends lost 3 bases at V and 1 base at J; junction bases unmatched: 14. Germline-derived CDR1 and CDR2 are SGDLS and YYNGEE. The CDR3 runs 21 residues. Here the CDR3 reads CASSAAPTGLAGGMAKNIQYF. The DNA of the CDR3 is TGTGCCAGCAGCGCAGCCCCGACTGGACTAGCGGGAGGGATGGCCAAAAACATTCAGTACTTC.

This rearrangement joins TRBV5-5 to TRBJ1-4, with no clear D. CDR3 length: 16 amino acids. Germline V CDR1 and CDR2: SGHKS, YYEKEE (reference sequence). V was trimmed by 4 bases and J by 5 bases, leaving 18 bases between them. The CDR3 nucleotides are TGTGCCAGCAGCACCCTTGGTCAGCGGCTCAATGAAAAACTGTTTTTT. Protein product: CASSTLGQRLNEKLFF.

The chain combines TRBV9 with TRBJ2-2, with D tentatively TRBD2 (6 bases). Germline assignment: CDR1 SGDLS and CDR2 YYNGEE. V was trimmed by 0 bases and J by 6 bases, leaving 12 bases between them. This CDR3 is built from 15 residues. CDR3 nucleotides: TGTGCCAGCAGCGTAGGGGGCAGGAGGGCCGGGGAGCTGTTTTTT. Residues: CASSVGGRRAGELFF.

Comment on this clone: The junction departs from the called germline gene at one end, perhaps through a read error. The chain carries TRBV7-9 and TRBJ2-1, with 8 positions matching TRBD2. Looked up from germline, CDR1 is SEHNR and CDR2 is FQNEAQ (reference sequence). This CDR3 is 15 amino acids long. The CDR3 DNA follows: TGTTCCAGCAGCTTATTGCCAGCGGGGGTCGATGAGCAGTTCTTC. This encodes CSSSLLPAGVDEQFF. Full variable domain (remainder filled in from reference TRBV7-9 and TRBJ2-1): DTGVSQNPRHKITKRGQNVTFRCDPISEHNRLYWYRQTLGQGPEFLTYFQNEAQLEKSRLLSDRFSAERPKGSFSTLEIQRTEQGDSAMYLCSSSLLPAGVDEQFFGPGTRLTVL.